This T cell receptor beta chain originates from a study of OX40 agonist ivuxolimab in advanced cancers. Whole-study context: All patients had ivuxolimab intravenously every 2 weeks at 0.01 to 10 mg/kg. Overall study findings and caveats: Expanded clones tended on average to be more numerous among CD8+ T cells than CD4+.

The assay was immunoSEQ multiplex PCR, and TCRdb's table has in-frame clones only and misses some. The sample carries fewer than 65,000 clones, roughly nine tenths recorded once. Trimming stripped 1 base from V and 0 bases from J, with 9 bases between. The germline V gene encodes CDR1 SGHNT and CDR2 YENEEA. The CDR3 is 16 amino acids. A word on this clone: Its matching antigen is unknown.

The chain has TRBV11-3 and TRBJ2-2; the D gene is possibly TRBD2 (5 bases). The source was CD4+ or CD8+ T cells sorted from blood, collected in a trial of the OX40 agonist ivuxolimab. The receptor was derived from an adult with an advanced solid tumor such as melanoma, head and neck, liver or kidney cancer. The CDR3, as DNA: TGTGCCAGCAGCTTAGGGGGAGTCACGAACACCGGGGAGCTGTTTTTT. Its protein product is CASSLGGVTNTGELFF.